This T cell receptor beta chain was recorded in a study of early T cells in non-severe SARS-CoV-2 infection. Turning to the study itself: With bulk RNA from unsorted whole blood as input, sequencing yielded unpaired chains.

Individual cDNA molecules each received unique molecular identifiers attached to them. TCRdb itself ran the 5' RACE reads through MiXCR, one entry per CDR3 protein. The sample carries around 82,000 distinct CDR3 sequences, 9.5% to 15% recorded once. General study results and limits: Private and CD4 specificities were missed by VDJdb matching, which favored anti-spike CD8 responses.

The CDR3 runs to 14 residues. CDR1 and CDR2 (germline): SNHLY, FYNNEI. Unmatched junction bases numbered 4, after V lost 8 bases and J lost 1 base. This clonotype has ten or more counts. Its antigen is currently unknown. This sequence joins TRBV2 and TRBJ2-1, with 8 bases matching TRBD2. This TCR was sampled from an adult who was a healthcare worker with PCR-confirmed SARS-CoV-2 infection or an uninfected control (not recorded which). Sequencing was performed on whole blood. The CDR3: CASGERGSYNEQFF. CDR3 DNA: TGTGCCAGCGGAGAGCGGGGGTCCTACAATGAGCAGTTCTTC. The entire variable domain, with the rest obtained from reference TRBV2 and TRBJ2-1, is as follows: EPEVTQTPSHQVTQMGQEVILRCVPISNHLYFYWYRQILGQKVEFLVSFYNNEISEKSEIFDDQFSVERPDGSNFTLKIRSTKLEDSAMYFCASGERGSYNEQFFGPGTRLTVL.